One sample yielded the 27 T cell receptor beta chains listed below, sequenced in a study of cytomegalovirus exposure and HLA in healthy donors. This PCR relied on a set of 60 Vbeta primers and 13 Jbeta primers. Produced via immunoSEQ multiplex PCR; TCRdb's table is partial and in-frame only. The table includes roughly 120,000 clones, roughly four fifths detected once. The sequenced sample consisted of PBMCs. Receptors were obtained from a man between 35 and 55 years old in good health and CMV-seronegative.

This rearrangement joins TRBV23-1 to TRBJ2-7, with 11 positions matching TRBD1. TRBV23-1 is filed as an ORF, its function uncertain. V shed 2 bases and J 6 bases; nucleotides not matched to a gene: 12. The CDR3 consists of 17 residues. The CDR3 bases are TGCGCCAGCAGTCAAAATCCTCGGGACAGGGGGTGCGGCGAGCAGTACTTC. Translation gives CASSQNPRDRGCGEQYF.

The V and J genes are TRBV7-9 and TRBJ2-5; 10 bases fit TRBD2. The closer fit of TRBJ2-7 to the DNA end suggests the J call may be wrong. Germline lookup yields CDR1 SEHNR and CDR2 FQNEAQ (reference sequence). This CDR3 comprises 16 residues. The CDR3: CASSTSLAGAGHEQYF. The CDR3 DNA reads as TGTGCCAGCAGCACTTCTCTAGCGGGGGCGGGCCACGAGCAGTACTTC.

This clone was seen only once. This sequence joins TRBV4-1 and TRBJ1-6; 9 bases match TRBD1. Unmatched junction bases numbered 3, after V lost 0 bases and J lost 0 bases. The CDR3 covers 18 residues. Germline loops: CDR1 MGHRA, CDR2 YSYEKL. The CDR3 DNA reads TGCGCCAGCAGCCAAGACGGACAGGGGAGCTCCTATAATTCACCCCTCCACTTT. Protein: CASSQDGQGSSYNSPLHF.

The chain carries TRBV27 and TRBJ1-2; the D is unclear. V lost 5 bases and J 4 bases, leaving 11 bases between the germline ends. The CDR3 consists of 13 residues. Germline CDR1 MNHEY, CDR2 SMNVEV (reference sequence). CDR3 loop: CASSGEEGYGYTF. The CDR3 bases are TGTGCCAGCAGTGGGGAGGAGGGCTATGGCTACACCTTC.

The count of this clone is one. The chain has TRBV9 and TRBJ2-7, with TRBD2 matching 7 bases. After removal of 1 base from V and 0 bases from J, the junction contained 4 bases not matched to a gene. Per germline, CDR1 SGDLS and CDR2 YYNGEE. The CDR3 is 15 amino acids. The CDR3 DNA is TGTGCCAGCAGCGTAAACGGGAGGAACTCCTACGAGCAGTACTTC. Protein sequence: CASSVNGRNSYEQYF.

The V and J genes are TRBV6-4 and TRBJ2-1; D not resolved. V lost 4 bases to trimming and J lost 9 bases, with 13 bases between them. CDR3 size: 13 residues. Per the germline V gene, CDR1 is MRHNA and CDR2 is SNTAGT. The CDR3 nucleotides read TGTGCCAGCAGTGTTACGGAGAGTTCTGAGCAGTTCTTC. Its translation: CASSVTESSEQFF.

This chain uses TRBV28 with TRBJ2-7; TRBD2 matches 8 bases. Germline CDR1 MDHEN, CDR2 SYDVKM. The V gene end was trimmed by 3 bases and the J gene end by 4 bases; junction bases not matched to a gene: 14. This CDR3 contains 17 residues. CDR3 nucleotide sequence: TGTGCCAGCAGTTTTTCCCGCCGGGTTCGCGGGAGGTACGAGCAGTACTTC. It yields the protein CASSFSRRVRGRYEQYF. The variable domain in full, completed from reference TRBV28 and TRBJ2-7, reads DVKVTQSSRYLVKRTGEKVFLECVQDMDHENMFWYRQDPGLGLRLIYFSYDVKMKEKGDIPEGYSVSREKKERFSLILESASTNQTSMYLCASSFSRRVRGRYEQYFGPGTRLTVT.

J is TRBJ1-1 and V is TRBV9; a possible D gene is TRBD1 (5 bases). CDR1 is SGDLS and CDR2 is YYNGEE in the germline V gene. The ends were cut back, 4 bases at V and 10 bases at J, with 20 bases in the middle. The CDR3 is 14 residues long. The CDR3 loop reads CASSPPLLGQGAFF. DNA of the CDR3: TGTGCCAGCAGCCCCCCGCTCCTGGGGCAAGGAGCTTTCTTT.

The chain uses TRBV15 and TRBJ1-6; unclear D gene. Trimming took 4 bases from V and 9 from J, leaving 19 bases between them. Germline V gene lookup returns CDR1 LNHNV and CDR2 YYDKDF (reference sequence). This CDR3 comprises 16 residues. The CDR3, as DNA: TGTGCCACCAGCAAAATACCCGGGGTAATAGGTTCACCCCTCCACTTT. Its protein product is CATSKIPGVIGSPLHF.

The rearrangement joins TRBV9 to TRBJ1-1; D is unresolved. The CDR3 extends over 14 amino acids. V lost 0 bases to trimming and J lost 1 base, with 7 bases between them. Germline V gene lookup returns CDR1 SGDLS and CDR2 YYNGEE. DNA of the CDR3: TGTGCCAGCAGCGTAGGAGGATCGAACACTGAAGCTTTCTTT. Amino acids: CASSVGGSNTEAFF.

The rearrangement uses TRBV28 and TRBJ1-2; D is possibly TRBD1 (6 bases). This CDR3 spans 14 amino acids. Looked up from germline, CDR1 is MDHEN and CDR2 is SYDVKM. Deletions cut 5 bases from V and 3 bases from J, with 13 bases between. CDR3 DNA sequence: TGTGCCAGCAGTACCCACAGGGTAGACTATGGCTACACCTTC. Its translation is CASSTHRVDYGYTF.

The CDR3 spells CASSQVLPGTVYNEQFF. The CDR3 nucleotides read TGTGCCAGCAGCCAAGTTCTGCCAGGAACTGTCTACAATGAGCAGTTCTTC. J is TRBJ2-1 and V is TRBV14; D unclear. Germline CDR1 SGHDN, CDR2 FVKESK. The CDR3 totals 17 residues. Trimming shortened V by 1 base and J by 3 bases, and 16 bases separated the two germline ends.

This clone was seen a single time. Other nucleotide sequences from this sample produce the same CDR3. The chain has TRBV28 and TRBJ2-7; D may be TRBD2 (6 bases). CDR3 length equals 11 residues. Germline V lookup: CDR1 MDHEN, CDR2 SYDVKM. Trimming took 7 bases from V and 2 from J, leaving 6 bases between them. CDR3: CASTGAYEQYF. As DNA, the CDR3 is TGTGCCAGCACGGGGGCCTACGAGCAGTACTTC.

The CDR3 region is CASSVEISGGGELFF. CDR3 sequence (DNA): TGTGCCAGCAGCGTAGAGATAAGCGGGGGCGGGGAGCTGTTTTTT. The J gene is TRBJ2-2, the V gene TRBV9; 8 positions match TRBD2. This CDR3 has 15 residues. CDR1 is SGDLS and CDR2 is YYNGEE in the germline V gene. The V and J ends lost 0 bases and 7 bases, in that order; junction bases with no gene match: 5.

This clone was seen only once. The chain recombines TRBV27 with TRBJ2-7; 9 bases agree with TRBD1. V gave up 3 bases and J gave up 5 bases; unmatched junction bases: 11. CDR1 is MNHEY and CDR2 is SMNVEV in the germline V gene (reference sequence). CDR3 size: 16 residues. CDR3 coding DNA: TGTGCCAGCAGTTTTCTAGTACCGGGACAGGGAAACGAGCAGTACTTC. This sequence encodes CASSFLVPGQGNEQYF.

J is TRBJ2-1 and V is TRBV4-3; 11 bases match TRBD1. The CDR3 runs to 14 residues. V was pared by 6 bases and J by 4 bases, with 2 bases of the junction left unmatched. Germline V CDR1 and CDR2: LGHNA, YSLEER. The CDR3 protein is CASRGTGGYNEQFF. The CDR3, as DNA: TGCGCCAGCAGAGGGACAGGGGGTTACAATGAGCAGTTCTTC.

The rearrangement uses TRBV2 and TRBJ1-5, with 10 bases identical to TRBD1. CDR1 and CDR2 from the germline V gene are SNHLY and FYNNEI. Losses at the gene ends were 8 bases for V and 7 bases for J; bases not matched to a gene: 8. This CDR3 contains 14 residues. The CDR3 spells CASGGTGVHQPQHF. The CDR3 DNA sequence: TGTGCCAGCGGGGGGACAGGGGTACACCAGCCCCAGCATTTT. The full variable domain, in which reference TRBV2 and TRBJ1-5 provide the parts outside the CDR3, is EPEVTQTPSHQVTQMGQEVILRCVPISNHLYFYWYRQILGQKVEFLVSFYNNEISEKSEIFDDQFSVERPDGSNFTLKIRSTKLEDSAMYFCASGGTGVHQPQHFGDGTRLSIL.

This clone has only a few counts. The chain combines TRBV27 with TRBJ2-5; no firm D call. Trimming shortened V by 6 bases and J by 1 base, and 9 bases separated the two germline ends. The CDR3 sequence is 13 residues long. In germline, CDR1 is MNHEY, CDR2 SMNVEV (reference sequence). In nucleotides, the CDR3 is TGTGCCAGCAGGAGAGGCCGCCAAGAGACCCAGTACTTC. Translation gives CASRRGRQETQYF.

V is TRBV7-8 and J is TRBJ2-3, with TRBD2 matching 10 bases. The germline V gene has CDR1 SGHVS and CDR2 FQNEAQ. The CDR3 runs to 18 residues. The V gene end was trimmed by 8 bases and the J gene end by 5 bases; junction bases not matched to a gene: 19. CDR3 amino acids: CASQSGSRAGGMGDTQYF. CDR3 DNA: TGTGCCAGCCAATCCGGATCCCGAGCGGGGGGGATGGGAGATACGCAGTATTTT.

J is TRBJ2-5 and V is TRBV5-1, with TRBD1 matching over 8 bases. V was pared by 3 bases and J by 5 bases, with 9 bases of the junction left unmatched. The length of the CDR3 is 15 residues. Germline V gene sequence: CDR1 SGHRS, CDR2 YFSETQ. This CDR3 reads CASSSADRVVETQYF. As DNA, the CDR3 is TGCGCCAGCAGCTCGGCGGACAGGGTGGTGGAGACCCAGTACTTC.

This clone was detected only a few times. J is TRBJ2-3 and V is TRBV7-3; D perhaps matches TRBD1 (6 bases). The germline V gene encodes CDR1 SGHTA and CDR2 FQGTGA. Trimming removed 5 bases at V and 6 bases at J, with 12 bases between. The CDR3 consists of 13 residues. The CDR3 sequence: CASSPQGRDTQYF. DNA for the CDR3: TGTGCCAGCAGCCCGCAGGGGCGGGATACGCAGTATTTT.

This rearrangement joins TRBV9 to TRBJ2-4; 10 bases agree with TRBD2. This CDR3 contains 17 residues. Per germline, CDR1 SGDLS and CDR2 YYNGEE. The J segment lost 8 bases and the V segment lost 2 bases, leaving 13 bases of the junction unmatched. The CDR3 DNA is TGTGCCAGCAGCGTCGGAGCATCCCTAGCGGGAGTGGACATTCAGTACTTC. Translating it yields CASSVGASLAGVDIQYF.

This chain joins TRBV5-4 and TRBJ2-5, with 8 bases matching TRBD2. The CDR3 has 16 residues. V was pared by 4 bases and J by 4 bases, with 12 bases of the junction left unmatched. Germline CDR1 and CDR2: SGHNT and YYREEE (reference sequence). CDR3 amino acids: CASSGGGAGERETQYF. CDR3 DNA: TGTGCCAGCAGCGGCGGGGGAGCGGGAGAGAGAGAGACCCAGTACTTC.

In this sample, this clone turned up a few times. The genes are TRBV9 and TRBJ2-3; 15 nucleotides agree with TRBD2. Germline-derived CDR1 and CDR2 are SGDLS and YYNGEE. Trimming at V came to 3 bases and at J to 4 bases, leaving 9 bases not matched to a gene. The CDR3 runs to 18 residues. CDR3 sequence (DNA): TGTGCCAGCAGCGCGGGACTAGCGGGAGGTCGAAGCGCAGATACGCAGTATTTT. This codes for CASSAGLAGGRSADTQYF.

V and J are TRBV6-1 and TRBJ2-3, with TRBD2 identical over 11 bases. CDR3 size: 16 residues. The V and J ends lost 1 base and 9 bases, in that order; junction bases with no gene match: 9. The germline CDR1 and CDR2 sequences are MNHNS and SASEGT. CDR3 DNA: TGTGCCAGCAGTGAAGGGGATAGCGGGAGGGCCCGGACGCAGTATTTT. Amino acids: CASSEGDSGRARTQYF.

The rearrangement joins TRBV2 to TRBJ2-1; 9 nucleotides match TRBD2. The germline CDR1 and CDR2 sequences are SNHLY and FYNNEI. This CDR3 spans 14 amino acids. V shed 7 bases, J shed 9 bases, and the junction held 10 bases outside the gene matches. The CDR3 region has the DNA TGTGCCAGCACCCAAGGGGCGGGAGGGAGTGAGCAGTTCTTC. Amino acids: CASTQGAGGSEQFF. Supplemented by reference TRBV2 and TRBJ2-1, the full variable domain reads EPEVTQTPSHQVTQMGQEVILRCVPISNHLYFYWYRQILGQKVEFLVSFYNNEISEKSEIFDDQFSVERPDGSNFTLKIRSTKLEDSAMYFCASTQGAGGSEQFFGPGTRLTVL.

For this clone: Germline and junction disagree at one end, which may indicate a read error. This sequence joins TRBV6-1 and TRBJ2-6; D is perhaps TRBD1 (5 bases). This CDR3 spans 15 amino acids. Germline V gene lookup returns CDR1 MNHNS and CDR2 SASEGT. The CDR3 is CASSEEGTGANGLTF. The CDR3 coding sequence is TGTGCCAGCAGTGAAGAGGGCACTGGGGCCAACGGCCTGACTTTC.